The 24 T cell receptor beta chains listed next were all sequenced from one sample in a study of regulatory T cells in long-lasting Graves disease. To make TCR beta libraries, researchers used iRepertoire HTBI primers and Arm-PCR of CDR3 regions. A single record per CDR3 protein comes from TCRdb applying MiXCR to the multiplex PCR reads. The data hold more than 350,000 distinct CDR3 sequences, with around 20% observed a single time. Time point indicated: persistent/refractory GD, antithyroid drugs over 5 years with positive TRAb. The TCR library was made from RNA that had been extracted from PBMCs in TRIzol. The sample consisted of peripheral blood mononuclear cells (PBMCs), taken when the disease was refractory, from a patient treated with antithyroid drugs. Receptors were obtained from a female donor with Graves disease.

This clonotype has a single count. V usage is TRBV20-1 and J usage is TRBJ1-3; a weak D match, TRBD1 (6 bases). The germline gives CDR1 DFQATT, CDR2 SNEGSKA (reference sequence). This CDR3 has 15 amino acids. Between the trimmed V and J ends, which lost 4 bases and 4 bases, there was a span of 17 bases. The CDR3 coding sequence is TGCAGTGCTATAGAACCGACAGGACCGGGAAACACCATATATTTT. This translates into CSAIEPTGPGNTIYF.

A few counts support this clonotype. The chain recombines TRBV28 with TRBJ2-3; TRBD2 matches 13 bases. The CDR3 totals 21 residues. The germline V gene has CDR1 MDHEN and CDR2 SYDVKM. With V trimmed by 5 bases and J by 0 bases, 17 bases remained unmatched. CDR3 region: CASSRPRGLAGSHFSTDTQYF. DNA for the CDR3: TGTGCCAGCAGTCGCCCCCGGGGACTAGCGGGATCTCATTTTAGCACAGATACGCAGTATTTT.

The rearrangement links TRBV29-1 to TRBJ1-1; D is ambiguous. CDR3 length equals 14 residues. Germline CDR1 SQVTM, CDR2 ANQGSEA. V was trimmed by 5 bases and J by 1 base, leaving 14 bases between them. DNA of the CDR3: TGCAGCGTTTCGGATGATAGGCCGAACACTGAAGCTTTCTTT. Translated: CSVSDDRPNTEAFF. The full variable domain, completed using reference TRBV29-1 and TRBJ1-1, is SAVISQKPSRDICQRGTSLTIQCQVDSQVTMMFWYRQQPGQSLTLIATANQGSEATYESGFVIDKFPISRPNLTFSTLTVSNMSPEDSSIYLCSVSDDRPNTEAFFGQGTRLTVV.

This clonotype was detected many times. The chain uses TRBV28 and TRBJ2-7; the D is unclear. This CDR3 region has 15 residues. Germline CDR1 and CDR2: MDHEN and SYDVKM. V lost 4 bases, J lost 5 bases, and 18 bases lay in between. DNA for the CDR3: TGTGCCAGCAGTTCCTCGGTTTTCGTATGGGACGAGCAGTACTTC. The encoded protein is CASSSSVFVWDEQYF.

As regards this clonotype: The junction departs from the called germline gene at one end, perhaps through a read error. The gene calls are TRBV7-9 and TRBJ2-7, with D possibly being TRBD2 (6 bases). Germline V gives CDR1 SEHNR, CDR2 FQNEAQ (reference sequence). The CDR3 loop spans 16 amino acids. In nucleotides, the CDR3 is TGCGCCAGCAGCCAAGGTCCAGCGGGCGGTCCCTACGAGCAGTACTTC. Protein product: CASSQGPAGGPYEQYF.

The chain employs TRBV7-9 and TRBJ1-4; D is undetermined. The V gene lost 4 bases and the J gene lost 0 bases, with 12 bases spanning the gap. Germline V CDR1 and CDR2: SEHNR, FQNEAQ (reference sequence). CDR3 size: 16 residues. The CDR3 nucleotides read TGTGCCAGCAGCTCCCGCCATGGAGCAACTAATGAAAAACTGTTTTTT. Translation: CASSSRHGATNEKLFF.

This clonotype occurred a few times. CDR3 loop: CASSQDRVTSYEQYF. CDR3 DNA sequence: TGCGCCAGCAGCCAAGACAGGGTTACGTCCTACGAGCAGTACTTC. The chain joins TRBV4-1 to TRBJ2-7, with a weak D call TRBD1 (5 bases). CDR1 is MGHRA and CDR2 is YSYEKL in the germline V gene. Trimming shortened V by 0 bases and J by 1 base, and 10 bases separated the two germline ends. The CDR3 contains 15 residues.

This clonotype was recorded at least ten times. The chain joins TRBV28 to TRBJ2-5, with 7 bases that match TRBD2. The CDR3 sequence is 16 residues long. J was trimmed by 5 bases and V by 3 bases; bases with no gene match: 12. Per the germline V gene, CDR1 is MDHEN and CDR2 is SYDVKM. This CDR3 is CASSFPEAGRQETQYF. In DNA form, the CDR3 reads TGTGCCAGCAGTTTCCCGGAAGCGGGAAGGCAGGAGACCCAGTACTTC. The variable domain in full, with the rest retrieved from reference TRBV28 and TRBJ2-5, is DVKVTQSSRYLVKRTGEKVFLECVQDMDHENMFWYRQDPGLGLRLIYFSYDVKMKEKGDIPEGYSVSREKKERFSLILESASTNQTSMYLCASSFPEAGRQETQYFGPGTRLLVL.

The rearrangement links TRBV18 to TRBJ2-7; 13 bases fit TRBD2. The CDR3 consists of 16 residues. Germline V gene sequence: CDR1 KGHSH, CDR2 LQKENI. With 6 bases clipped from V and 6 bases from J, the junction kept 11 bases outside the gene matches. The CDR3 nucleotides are TGTGCCAGCTCGAATACACCGGGACTAGCGGGACGCGAGCAGTACTTC. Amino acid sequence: CASSNTPGLAGREQYF.

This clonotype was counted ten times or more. The CDR3 sequence is CASSMEEGWTSGRTHSYEQYF. CDR3 nucleotide sequence: TGTGCCAGTAGTATGGAAGAGGGATGGACTAGCGGGAGGACCCACTCCTACGAGCAGTACTTC. The rearrangement links TRBV19 to TRBJ2-7; 14 bases fit TRBD2. Germline CDR1 LNHDA, CDR2 SQIVND (reference sequence). The CDR3 spans 21 residues. After removal of 3 bases from V and 0 bases from J, the junction contained 16 bases not matched to a gene.

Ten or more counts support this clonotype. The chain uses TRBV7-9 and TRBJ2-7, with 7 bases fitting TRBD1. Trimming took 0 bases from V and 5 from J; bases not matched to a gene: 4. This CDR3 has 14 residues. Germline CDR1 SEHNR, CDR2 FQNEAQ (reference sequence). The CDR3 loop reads CASSLATGAHEQYF. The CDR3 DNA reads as TGTGCCAGCAGCTTAGCAACAGGGGCGCACGAGCAGTACTTC.

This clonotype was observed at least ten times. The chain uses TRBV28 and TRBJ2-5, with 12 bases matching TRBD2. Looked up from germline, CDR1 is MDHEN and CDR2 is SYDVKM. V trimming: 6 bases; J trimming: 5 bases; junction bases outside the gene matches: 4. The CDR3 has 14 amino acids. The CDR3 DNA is TGTGCCAGCAGGACTAGCGGGAGAGGGGAGACCCAGTACTTC. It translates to CASRTSGRGETQYF.

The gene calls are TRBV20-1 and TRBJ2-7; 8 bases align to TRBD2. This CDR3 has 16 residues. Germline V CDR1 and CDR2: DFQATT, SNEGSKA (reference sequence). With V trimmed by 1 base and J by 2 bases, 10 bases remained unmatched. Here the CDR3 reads CSARALGSGDTYEQYF. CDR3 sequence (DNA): TGCAGTGCTAGAGCTCTGGGTAGCGGGGACACCTACGAGCAGTACTTC.

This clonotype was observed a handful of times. As DNA, the CDR3 is TGCAGTGCCGTGGACCCCGCGAACTCACCCCTCCACTTT. Translation: CSAVDPANSPLHF. The V call is TRBV20-1, the J call TRBJ1-6; D gene ambiguous. The germline V gene has CDR1 DFQATT and CDR2 SNEGSKA (reference sequence). The V end was cut by 6 bases, the J end by 10 bases, with 16 bases between. CDR3 size: 13 residues.

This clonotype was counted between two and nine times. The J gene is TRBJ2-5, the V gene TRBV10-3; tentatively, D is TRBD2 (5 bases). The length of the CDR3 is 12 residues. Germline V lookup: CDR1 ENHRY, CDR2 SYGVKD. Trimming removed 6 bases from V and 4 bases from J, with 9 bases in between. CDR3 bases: TGTGCCATCAGAGAGGGATCAGAGACCCAGTACTTC. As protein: CAIREGSETQYF.

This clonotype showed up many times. The DNA of the CDR3 is TGTGCCAGCAGTGAATGGGTCGGGAGGGCCGGGTCCTACGAGCAGTACTTC. Residues: CASSEWVGRAGSYEQYF. V usage is TRBV2 and J usage is TRBJ2-7; 8 bases line up with TRBD2. V was clipped by 2 bases and J by 1 base; unmatched bases: 10. The germline V gene encodes CDR1 SNHLY and CDR2 FYNNEI. CDR3 length: 17 residues.

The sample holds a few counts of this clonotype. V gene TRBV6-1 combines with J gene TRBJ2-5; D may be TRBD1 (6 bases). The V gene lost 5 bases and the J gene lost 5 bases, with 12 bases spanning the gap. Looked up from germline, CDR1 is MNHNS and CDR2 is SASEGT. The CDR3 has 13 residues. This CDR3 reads CASSPGDWETQYF. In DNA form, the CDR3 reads TGTGCCAGCAGTCCAGGGGATTGGGAGACCCAGTACTTC.

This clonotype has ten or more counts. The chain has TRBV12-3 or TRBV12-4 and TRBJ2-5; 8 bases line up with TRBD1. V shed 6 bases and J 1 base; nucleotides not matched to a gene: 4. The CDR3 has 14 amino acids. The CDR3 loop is CASSWGQAQETQYF. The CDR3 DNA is TGTGCCAGCAGCTGGGGACAGGCCCAAGAGACCCAGTACTTC.

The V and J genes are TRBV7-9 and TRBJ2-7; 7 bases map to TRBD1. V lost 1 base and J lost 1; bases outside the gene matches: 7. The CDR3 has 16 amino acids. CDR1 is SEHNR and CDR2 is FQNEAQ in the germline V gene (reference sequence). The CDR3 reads CASSLGQGESSYEQYF. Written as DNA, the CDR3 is TGTGCCAGCAGCTTAGGACAGGGCGAGAGTTCCTACGAGCAGTACTTC. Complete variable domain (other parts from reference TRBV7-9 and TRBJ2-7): DTGVSQNPRHKITKRGQNVTFRCDPISEHNRLYWYRQTLGQGPEFLTYFQNEAQLEKSRLLSDRFSAERPKGSFSTLEIQRTEQGDSAMYLCASSLGQGESSYEQYFGPGTRLTVT.

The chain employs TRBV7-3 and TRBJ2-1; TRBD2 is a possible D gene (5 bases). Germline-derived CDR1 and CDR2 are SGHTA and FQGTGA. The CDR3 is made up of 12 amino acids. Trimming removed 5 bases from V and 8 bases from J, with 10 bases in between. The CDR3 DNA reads TGTGCCAGCAGCCGCGCGCGGGATGAGCAGTTCTTC. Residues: CASSRARDEQFF.

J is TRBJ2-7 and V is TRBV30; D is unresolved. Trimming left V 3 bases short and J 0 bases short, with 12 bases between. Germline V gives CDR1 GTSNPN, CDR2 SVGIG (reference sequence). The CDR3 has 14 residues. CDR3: CAWRYEVTSYEQYF. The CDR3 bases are TGTGCCTGGAGGTACGAAGTCACCTCCTACGAGCAGTACTTC.

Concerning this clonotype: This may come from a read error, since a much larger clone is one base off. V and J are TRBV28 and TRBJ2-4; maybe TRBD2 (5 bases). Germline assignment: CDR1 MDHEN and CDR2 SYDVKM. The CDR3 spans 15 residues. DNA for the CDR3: TGTGTCAGCAGTTTCCCTAGCCGGGGCAAAAACATTCAGTACTTC. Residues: CVSSFPSRGKNIQYF.

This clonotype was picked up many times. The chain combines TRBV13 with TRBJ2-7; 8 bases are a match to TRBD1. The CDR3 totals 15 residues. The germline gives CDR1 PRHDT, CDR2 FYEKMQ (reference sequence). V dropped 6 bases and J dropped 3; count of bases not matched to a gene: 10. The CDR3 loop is CASSSKRTGRYEQYF. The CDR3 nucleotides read TGTGCCAGCAGTTCCAAACGGACAGGGCGCTACGAGCAGTACTTC.

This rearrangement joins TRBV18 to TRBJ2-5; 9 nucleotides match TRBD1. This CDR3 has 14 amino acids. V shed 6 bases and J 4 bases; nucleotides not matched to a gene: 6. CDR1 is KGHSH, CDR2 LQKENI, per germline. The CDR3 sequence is CASSSGTGLETQYF. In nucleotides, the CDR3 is TGTGCCAGCTCGTCCGGGACAGGGTTAGAGACCCAGTACTTC.